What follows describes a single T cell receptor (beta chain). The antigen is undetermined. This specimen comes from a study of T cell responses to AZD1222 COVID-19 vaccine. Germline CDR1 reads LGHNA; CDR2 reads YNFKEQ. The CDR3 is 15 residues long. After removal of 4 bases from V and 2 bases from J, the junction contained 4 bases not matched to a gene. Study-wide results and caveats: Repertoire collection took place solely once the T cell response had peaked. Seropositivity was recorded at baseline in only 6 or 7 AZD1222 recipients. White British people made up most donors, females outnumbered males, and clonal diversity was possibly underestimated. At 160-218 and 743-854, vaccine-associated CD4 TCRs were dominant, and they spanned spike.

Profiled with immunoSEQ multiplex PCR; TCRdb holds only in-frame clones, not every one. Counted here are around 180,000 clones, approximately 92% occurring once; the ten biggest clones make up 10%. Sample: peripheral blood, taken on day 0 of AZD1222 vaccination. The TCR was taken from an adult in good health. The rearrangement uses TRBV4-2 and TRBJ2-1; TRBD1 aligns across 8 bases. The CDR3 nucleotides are TGTGCCAGCAGCCCCCGGACAGGGCCCTACAATGAGCAGTTCTTC. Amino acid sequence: CASSPRTGPYNEQFF.